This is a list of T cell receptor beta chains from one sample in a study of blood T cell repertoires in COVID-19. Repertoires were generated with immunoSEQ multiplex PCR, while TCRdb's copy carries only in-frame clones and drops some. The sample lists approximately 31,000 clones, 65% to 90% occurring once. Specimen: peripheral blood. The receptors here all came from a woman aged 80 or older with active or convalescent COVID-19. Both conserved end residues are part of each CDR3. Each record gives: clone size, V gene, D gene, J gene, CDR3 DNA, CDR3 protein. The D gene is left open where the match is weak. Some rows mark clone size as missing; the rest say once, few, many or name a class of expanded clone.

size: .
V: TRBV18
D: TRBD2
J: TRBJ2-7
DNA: TGTGCCAGCTCACGGAGTCTAGCGGGAGACTACGAGCAGTACTTC
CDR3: CASSRSLAGDYEQYF

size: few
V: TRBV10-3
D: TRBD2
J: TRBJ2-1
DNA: TGTGCCATCAGTGAGTCTATGGCGGGAGGCCCCAATGAGCAGTTCTTC
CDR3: CAISESMAGGPNEQFF

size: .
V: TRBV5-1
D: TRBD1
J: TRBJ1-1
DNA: TGCGCCAGCAGCACGGGACAGGCGACGGCTGAAGCTTTCTTT
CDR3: CASSTGQATAEAFF

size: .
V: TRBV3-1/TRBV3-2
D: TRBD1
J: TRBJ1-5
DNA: TGTGCCAGCAGCTCGACAGGGGGCAGTGAGCCCCAGCATTTT
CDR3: CASSSTGGSEPQHF

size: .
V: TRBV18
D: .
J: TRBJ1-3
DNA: TGTGCCAGCTCCCCGGGGAGTACTGGAAACACCATATATTTT
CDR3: CASSPGSTGNTIYF

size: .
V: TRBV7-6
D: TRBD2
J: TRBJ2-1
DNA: TGTGCCAGCAGCTCAGGACTAGAAGAGCAGTTCTTC
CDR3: CASSSGLEEQFF

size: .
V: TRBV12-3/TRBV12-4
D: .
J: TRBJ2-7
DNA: TGTGCCAGCAGTGGACACCTCTCCTACGAGCAGTACTTC
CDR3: CASSGHLSYEQYF

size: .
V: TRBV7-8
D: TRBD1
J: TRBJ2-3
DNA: TGTGCCAGCAGCTACCAGGGGGCGCGGGGCACAGATACGCAGTATTTT
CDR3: CASSYQGARGTDTQYF

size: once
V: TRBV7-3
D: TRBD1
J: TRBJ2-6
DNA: TGTGCCAGCAGCCTGACAGGGGTTGGGGCCAACGTCCTGACTTTC
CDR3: CASSLTGVGANVLTF

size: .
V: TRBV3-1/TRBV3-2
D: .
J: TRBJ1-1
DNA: TGTGCCAGCAGCCAGGGGAGAGGGTCGGACGAAGCTTTCTTT
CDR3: CASSQGRGSDEAFF

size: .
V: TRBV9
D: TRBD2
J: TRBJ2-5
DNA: TGTGCCAGTTCCGGGACTAGCGGGGGGTGGTTGGCAGAGACCCAGTACTTC
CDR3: CASSGTSGGWLAETQYF

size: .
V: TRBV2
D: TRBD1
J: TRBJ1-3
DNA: TGTGCCAGCAAACCGGGACAGGGGCGGCACACCATATATTTT
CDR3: CASKPGQGRHTIYF

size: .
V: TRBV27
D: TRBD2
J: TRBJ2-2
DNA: TGTGCCAGCGGTCTATTGTGGACTAGAAACACCGGGGAGCTGTTTTTT
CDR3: CASGLLWTRNTGELFF

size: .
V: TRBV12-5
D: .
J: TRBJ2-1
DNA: TGTGCTAGTGGTTTCACTTCTAGCAGAACCTACAATGAGCAGTTCTTC
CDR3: CASGFTSSRTYNEQFF

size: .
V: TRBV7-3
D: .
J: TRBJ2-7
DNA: TGTGCCAGCAGCTTAAGGAAGAAGGGGCGAAGGTACGAGCAGTACTTC
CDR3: CASSLRKKGRRYEQYF

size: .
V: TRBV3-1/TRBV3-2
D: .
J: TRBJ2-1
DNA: TGTGCCAGCAGCCAAGGGAGTCTAGGCGGCAGTGAGCAGTTCTTC
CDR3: CASSQGSLGGSEQFF

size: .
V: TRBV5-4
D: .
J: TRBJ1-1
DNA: TGTGCCAGCAGCTCACCGGGGGGAGGGAAGAACACTGAAGCTTTCTTT
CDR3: CASSSPGGGKNTEAFF

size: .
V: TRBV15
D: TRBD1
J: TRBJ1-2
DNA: TGTGCCACCTCGGGGACAGACTATGGCTACACCTTC
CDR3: CATSGTDYGYTF

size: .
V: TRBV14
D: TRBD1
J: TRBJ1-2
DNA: TGTGCCAGCAGCCAAGGCTCAGGGGGCATCTATGGCTACACCTTC
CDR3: CASSQGSGGIYGYTF

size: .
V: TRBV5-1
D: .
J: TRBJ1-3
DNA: TGCGCCAGCAGCTTGTCTTCAGGGCCCTCTGGAAACACCATATATTTT
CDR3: CASSLSSGPSGNTIYF

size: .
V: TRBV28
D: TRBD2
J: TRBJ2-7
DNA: TGTGCCAGCAGTTTATCGGCTAGCGGAACTAGAGAGCAGTACTTC
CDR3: CASSLSASGTREQYF

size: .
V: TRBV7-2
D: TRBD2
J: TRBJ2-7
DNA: TGTGCCAGCAGCCCACGGACTAGCGGTTCCAACGAGCAGTACTTC
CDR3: CASSPRTSGSNEQYF

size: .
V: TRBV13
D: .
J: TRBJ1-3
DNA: TGTGCCAGCAGCTTAGGCCACAGGCGGCAAGGAAACACCATATATTTT
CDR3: CASSLGHRRQGNTIYF

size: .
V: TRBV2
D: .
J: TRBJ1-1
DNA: TGTGCCAGCAGTTCCTTTCCTACTGAAGCTTTCTTT
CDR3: CASSSFPTEAFF

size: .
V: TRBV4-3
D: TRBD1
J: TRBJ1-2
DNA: TGCGCCAGCAGCCAAGACTATGGACAGGGGAACGGCGGCTACACCTTC
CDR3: CASSQDYGQGNGGYTF

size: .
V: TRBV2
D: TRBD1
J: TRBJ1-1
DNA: TGTGCCAGCAGTCAACAGGGGTATACTGAAGCTTTCTTT
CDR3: CASSQQGYTEAFF

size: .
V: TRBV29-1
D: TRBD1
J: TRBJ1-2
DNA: TGCAGCGTCCGGACAGGGCATGGCTACACCTTC
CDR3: CSVRTGHGYTF

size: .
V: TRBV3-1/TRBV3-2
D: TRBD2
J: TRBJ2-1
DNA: TGTGCCAGCAGCCAAGAACGACTAGCGGGCAGCTCCTACAATGAGCAGTTCTTC
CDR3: CASSQERLAGSSYNEQFF

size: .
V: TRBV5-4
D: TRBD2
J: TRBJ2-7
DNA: TGTGCCAGCAGCTTTGTTAAAGCGGGAGGGCCCGGCGAGCAGTACTTC
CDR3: CASSFVKAGGPGEQYF

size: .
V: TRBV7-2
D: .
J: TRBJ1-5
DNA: TGTGCCAGCAGCTCACAGTATAGCAATCAGCCCCAGCATTTT
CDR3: CASSSQYSNQPQHF

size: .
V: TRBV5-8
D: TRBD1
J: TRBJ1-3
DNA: TGTGCCAGCAGTCAACAGGGGTACGGAAACACCATATATTTT
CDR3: CASSQQGYGNTIYF

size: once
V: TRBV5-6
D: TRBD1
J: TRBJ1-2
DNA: TGTGCCAGCAGCCCTTTGGGGACAGGGGAAGTCTATGGCTACACCTTC
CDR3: CASSPLGTGEVYGYTF

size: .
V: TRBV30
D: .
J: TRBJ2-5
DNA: TGTGCCTGGAGTCCCGGACCCGGAGGGACCCAGTACTTC
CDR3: CAWSPGPGGTQYF

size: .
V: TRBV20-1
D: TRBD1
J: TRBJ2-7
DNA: TGCAGTGCTAGTTCGGCAGGGGGCTACGAGCAGTACTTC
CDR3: CSASSAGGYEQYF

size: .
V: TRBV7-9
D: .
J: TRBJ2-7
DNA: TGTGCCAGCAGCTTAGATCGGACACACTGGGGCGAGCAGTACTTC
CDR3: CASSLDRTHWGEQYF

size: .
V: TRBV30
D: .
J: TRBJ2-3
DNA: TGTGCCTGGAGTGCCAGCAGGGGGGTCGGGTTACAGTATTTT
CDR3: CAWSASRGVGLQYF

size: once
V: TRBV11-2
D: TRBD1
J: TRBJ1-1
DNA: TGTGCCAGCAGCTTGAACAGGGGTGAAGCTTTCTTT
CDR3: CASSLNRGEAFF

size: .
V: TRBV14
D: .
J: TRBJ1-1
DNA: TGTGCCAGCACCCCAAGCTCGGGGTGGATTACTGAAGCTTTCTTT
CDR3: CASTPSSGWITEAFF

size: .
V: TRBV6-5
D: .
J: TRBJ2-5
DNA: TGTGCCAGCAGTTACGGTCGCGGAAGCCAAGAGACCCAGTACTTC
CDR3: CASSYGRGSQETQYF

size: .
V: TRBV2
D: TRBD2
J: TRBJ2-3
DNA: TGTGCCAGCAGTCCGGGAGGTAGCACAGATACGCAGTATTTT
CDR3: CASSPGGSTDTQYF

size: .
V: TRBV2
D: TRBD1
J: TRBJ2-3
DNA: TGTGCCAGCACCGGGACAGGGGCCCGGGGTACGCAGTATTTT
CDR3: CASTGTGARGTQYF

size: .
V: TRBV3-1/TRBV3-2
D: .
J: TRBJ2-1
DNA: TGTGCCAGCAGCCCGCGGGACAATGAGCAGTTCTTC
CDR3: CASSPRDNEQFF

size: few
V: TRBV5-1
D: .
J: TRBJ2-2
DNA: TGCGCCAGCAGCTTGGTTGGGGGGTCCACCGGGGAGCTGTTTTTT
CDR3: CASSLVGGSTGELFF

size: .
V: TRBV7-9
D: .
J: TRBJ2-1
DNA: TGTGCCAGCAGCCCCGACGGGGTTCCCCCGTACAATGAGCAGTTCTTC
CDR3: CASSPDGVPPYNEQFF

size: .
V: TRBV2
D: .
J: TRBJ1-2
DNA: TGTGCCAGCACAGGCCCCCCCAGGGGCGATGGCTACACCTTC
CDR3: CASTGPPRGDGYTF

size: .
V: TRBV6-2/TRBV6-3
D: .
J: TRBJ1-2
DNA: TGTGCCAGCAGTCCCCCCGGGACAACGAACTATGGCTACACCTTC
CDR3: CASSPPGTTNYGYTF

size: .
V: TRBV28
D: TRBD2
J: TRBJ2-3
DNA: TGTGCCAGCAGCCATAACCCTCGACTTGGCGGGAGGAGGCGGAGCACAGATACGCAGTATTTT
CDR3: CASSHNPRLGGRRRSTDTQYF

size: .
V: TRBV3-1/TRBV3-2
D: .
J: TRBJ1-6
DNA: TGTGCCAGCACCCTTCGGCCACAGAATAATTCACCCCTCCACTTT
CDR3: CASTLRPQNNSPLHF

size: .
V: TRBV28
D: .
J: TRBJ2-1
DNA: TGTGCCAGCAGTTCCCCTAGCCGTATTTTATTCTTC
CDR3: CASSSPSRILFF

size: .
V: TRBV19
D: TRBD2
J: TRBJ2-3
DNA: TGTGCCAGTAGTACGGGACTAGCTAGCACAGATACGCAGTATTTT
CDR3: CASSTGLASTDTQYF

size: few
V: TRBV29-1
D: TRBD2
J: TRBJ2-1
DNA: TGCAGCGTTGTCCTTGCGGGGGGCCAAAATGAGCAGTTCTTC
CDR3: CSVVLAGGQNEQFF

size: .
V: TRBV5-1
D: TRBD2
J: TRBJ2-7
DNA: TGCGCCAGCAGCTTACTAGCGGGAGGCGAGCAGTACTTC
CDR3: CASSLLAGGEQYF

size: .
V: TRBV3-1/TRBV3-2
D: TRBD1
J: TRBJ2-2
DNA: TGTGCCAGCAGCCAACAGGGGGCTAACGGGGAGCTGTTTTTT
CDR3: CASSQQGANGELFF